Listed here are 12 T cell receptor beta chains from one sample, sequenced in a study of shared clonotypes between healthy human individuals. The method was immunoSEQ multiplex PCR; TCRdb's version includes in-frame clones alone and lacks a portion of them. Counted here are fewer than 1.6 million clones, around 98.5% occurring once; the ten biggest clones make up 0.3% to 0.45%. Sequenced: naive CD4+ T cells sorted from blood. Subset in this sample: CD45RA+ positively selected. The receptors derive from a man aged 25-45 years in good health.

The chain has TRBV15 and TRBJ2-1; D may match TRBD1 or TRBD2 (5 bases each). CDR3 length: 15 amino acids. The germline V gene encodes CDR1 LNHNV and CDR2 YYDKDF (reference sequence). The ends were cut back, 0 bases at V and 9 bases at J, with 15 bases in the middle. The chain's CDR3 is CATSRDRGKGTEQFF. The CDR3 nucleotides are TGTGCCACCAGCAGAGATCGTGGCAAGGGGACTGAGCAGTTCTTC.

The chain recombines TRBV28 with TRBJ2-7; possible D gene TRBD2, 5 bases. Looked up from germline, CDR1 is MDHEN and CDR2 is SYDVKM. This CDR3 has 12 residues. V gave up 7 bases and J gave up 2 bases, with 9 bases separating them. The CDR3 here is CASMRVTYEQYF. As DNA, the CDR3 is TGTGCCAGCATGCGGGTTACCTACGAGCAGTACTTC.

The chain links TRBV10-3 to TRBJ2-7; 7 bases match TRBD1. The CDR3 length is 15 residues. V lost 0 bases and J lost 4; bases outside the gene matches: 6. Germline CDR1 ENHRY, CDR2 SYGVKD. CDR3 DNA: TGTGCCATCAGTGAGTCGAGACAGGGCAAATACGAGCAGTACTTC. Translated, it gives CAISESRQGKYEQYF.

The V call is TRBV5-1, the J call TRBJ2-6; D unresolved. The V gene's germline CDR1 is SGHRS and CDR2 YFSETQ. This CDR3 is 17 amino acids long. V was clipped by 0 bases and J by 0 bases, with 10 bases between them. The CDR3 nucleotides are TGCGCCAGCAGCTTGGCCGGTCGGATCTCTGGGGCCAACGTCCTGACTTTC. This encodes CASSLAGRISGANVLTF. Combining the CDR3 with reference TRBV5-1 and TRBJ2-6 gives the whole variable domain KAGVTQTPRYLIKTRGQQVTLSCSPISGHRSVSWYQQTPGQGLQFLFEYFSETQRNKGNFPGRFSGRQFSNSRSEMNVSTLELGDSALYLCASSLAGRISGANVLTFGAGSRLTVL.

This clone has a single count. The rearrangement uses TRBV18 and TRBJ2-7, with TRBD1 matching 8 bases. Looked up from germline, CDR1 is KGHSH and CDR2 is LQKENI. This CDR3 region has 15 residues. J was trimmed by 2 bases and V by 5 bases; bases with no gene match: 8. The CDR3 protein is CASSVIGTGPYEQYF. In DNA form, the CDR3 reads TGTGCCAGCTCAGTAATCGGGACAGGCCCCTACGAGCAGTACTTC. The full variable domain, with the rest looked up from reference TRBV18 and TRBJ2-7, is NAGVMQNPRHLVRRRGQEARLRCSPMKGHSHVYWYRQLPEEGLKFMVYLQKENIIDESGMPKERFSAEFPKEGPSILRIQQVVRGDSAAYFCASSVIGTGPYEQYFGPGTRLTVT.

The chain is built from TRBV7-9 and TRBJ2-3, with 10 bases lining up with TRBD2. Germline V gene data show CDR1 as SEHNR and CDR2 as FQNEAQ (reference sequence). The CDR3 is 19 amino acids. With 5 bases clipped from V and 3 bases from J, the junction kept 17 bases outside the gene matches. CDR3 nucleotide sequence: TGTGCCAGCAGCCCGGATGGGCTAGCGGGAGTCGCGAGGACAGATACGCAGTATTTT. Amino acid sequence: CASSPDGLAGVARTDTQYF.

CDR3 in amino acids: CASSPPTGGWEQYF. DNA for the CDR3: TGTGCCAGCTCACCACCGACAGGGGGGTGGGAGCAGTACTTC. The V call is TRBV18, the J call TRBJ2-7; 9 positions agree with TRBD1. CDR1 KGHSH and CDR2 LQKENI come from the germline V gene. V lost 0 bases, J lost 7 bases, and 4 bases stayed unmatched. There are 14 residues in the CDR3.

The gene calls are TRBV7-2 and TRBJ1-1; 9 nucleotides line up with TRBD1. The germline V gene encodes CDR1 SGHTA and CDR2 FQGNSA. This CDR3 has 16 amino acids. After removal of 6 bases from V and 0 bases from J, the junction contained 8 bases not matched to a gene. As DNA, the CDR3 is TGTGCCAGCAGTCTCCGACAGGGGGTGTTGAACACTGAAGCTTTCTTT. It encodes CASSLRQGVLNTEAFF. Full variable domain (outside the CDR3, taken from reference TRBV7-2 and TRBJ1-1): GAGVSQSPSNKVTEKGKDVELRCDPISGHTALYWYRQSLGQGLEFLIYFQGNSAPDKSGLPSDRFSAERTGGSVSTLTIQRTQQEDSAVYLCASSLRQGVLNTEAFFGQGTRLTVV.

This rearrangement joins TRBV4-1 to TRBJ2-1, with 8 nucleotides matching TRBD2. There are 15 residues in the CDR3. Germline V gene lookup returns CDR1 MGHRA and CDR2 YSYEKL. The ends lost 0 bases at V and 16 bases at J; junction bases unmatched: 14. The CDR3 DNA is TGCGCCAGCAGCCAAGATACGGCGGGAGGCCACAAAAGTTTCTTC. The encoded protein is CASSQDTAGGHKSFF.

The J gene is TRBJ2-7, the V gene TRBV28, with a possible D match to TRBD2 (7 bases). V was cut by 6 bases and J by 0 bases, with 15 bases left in between. Germline V gene data show CDR1 as MDHEN and CDR2 as SYDVKM. CDR3 length: 15 residues. This CDR3 reads CASSLGGASSYEQYF. DNA for the CDR3: TGTGCCAGCAGCCTTGGGGGGGCCAGCTCCTACGAGCAGTACTTC.

The V gene is TRBV15, the J gene TRBJ2-1; 7 nucleotides align to TRBD1. Per the germline V gene, CDR1 is LNHNV and CDR2 is YYDKDF (reference sequence). Losses at the gene ends were 0 bases for V and 8 bases for J; bases not matched to a gene: 13. This CDR3 spans 17 amino acids. The CDR3 is CATSRDLMQGVLDEQFF. DNA of the CDR3: TGTGCCACCAGCAGAGATCTGATGCAGGGGGTTTTGGATGAGCAGTTCTTC.

This chain connects TRBV5-1 to TRBJ2-7, with 7 positions matching TRBD1. J lost 5 bases, V lost 4 bases, and 3 bases had no gene match. The CDR3 runs 12 residues. Germline CDR1 reads SGHRS; CDR2 reads YFSETQ. CDR3 amino acids: CASSEQGNEQYF. As DNA, the CDR3 is TGCGCCAGCAGCGAACAGGGGAACGAGCAGTACTTC.